The text below deals with one TCR beta chain. Its antigen remains undetermined. Nothing much larger sits one base from this clone, and base qualities are not available. For sequencing of the TCRbeta CDR3 region, genomic DNA was extracted from the sorted cells. TCRbeta CDR3 regions were sequenced using the immunoSEQ Assay. TCRdb limited this immuneACCESS table to in-frame rearrangements with V and J called. A share of clones is missing; checked studies link under half to unresolved V genes, and the rest is unexplained. A total of roughly 62,000 clones appear in this sample, more than 75% of them only once. Jointly, the top ten make up about 5.1% of the sample. This sample was taken from a study of OX40 agonist ivuxolimab in advanced cancers. Concerning the study at large: Ivuxolimab was a fully human IgG2 agonistic monoclonal antibody targeting the costimulatory receptor OX40 (CD134). Intravenous ivuxolimab was administered to patients every 2 weeks at six dose levels: 0.01, 0.1, 0.3, 1.5, 3 and 10 mg/kg. Of the approximately 50 dose-escalation patients, hepatocellular carcinoma was present in about 20, melanoma in approximately 15, renal cell carcinoma in 9 and head and neck cancer in 9. The dose-escalation cohort was about 86% male with a mean age of approximately 60 years, ranging from roughly 23 to 80. Prior anti-PD-1, anti-PD-L1 or anti-CTLA-4 therapy was permitted, and approximately 41% of dose-escalation patients had received checkpoint inhibitors. Partial responses occurred in three dose-escalation patients, of whom one had hepatocellular carcinoma and two had cutaneous melanoma. Peripheral TCRbeta sequencing aimed to test whether ivuxolimab altered TCR sequence diversity and caused clonal T-cell expansion. The paper covers the monotherapy dose-escalation part of the phase I ivuxolimab trial, which included N = 52 patients. What the authors observed across the whole study: The antigen specificity of the peripheral T cells that underwent clonal expansion was not determined. In partial responders in the 0.1-3.0 mg/kg groups, normalized peripheral clonal expansion was found to be among the lowest, especially among CD8+ T cells. After ivuxolimab, expanded clones were on average more numerous among CD8+ T cells than among CD4+ T cells. Low levels of normalized T-cell clonal expansion were also shown by some nonresponding patients. At doses from 0.1 to 3.0 mg/kg, clonal expansion was seen in both CD4+ and CD8+ blood T cells between baseline and week 6.

Patients with a history of autoimmune disease or receiving systemic immunosuppression were excluded from the trial. Peripheral blood for TCR sequencing was drawn from every dose cohort at baseline, at cycle 4 day 1 and at cycle 7 day 1. The samples were drawn from a first-in-human, open-label, multicenter phase I dose-escalation trial of ivuxolimab. Adults with locally advanced or metastatic melanoma, renal cell carcinoma, hepatocellular carcinoma or head and neck squamous cell carcinoma were enrolled in the trial. Before TCR sequencing, CD4+ T cells and CD8+ T cells were sorted from peripheral blood as separate populations. The clonotype was recovered from an adult with an advanced solid tumor such as melanoma, head and neck, liver or kidney cancer. The material was CD4+ or CD8+ T cells sorted from blood, obtained in a trial of the OX40 agonist ivuxolimab.

The DNA reads as follows: TGTGCCAGCAGTCTCGACAGGGGTCGCAATCAGCCCCAGCATTTT. The translation is CASSLDRGRNQPQHF. The chain employs TRBV4-2 and TRBJ1-5, and 8 junction bases match TRBD1. Per the germline V gene, LGHNA is the CDR1 and YNFKEQ is the CDR2. Spanning cysteine to phenylalanine, the CDR3 consists of 15 amino acids. The sequence is cut down to CDR3 DNA, 45 bases in frame from base 1. Germline trimming amounts to 6 bases on V and 2 bases on J, with 6 as the count of junction bases outside the gene matches.